This T cell receptor (beta chain) was sequenced during a study of blood T cell repertoires in COVID-19. Study at large: COVID-19 samples collected from the United States, Italy and Spain covered acute and convalescent phases.

Assay used: immunoSEQ multiplex PCR; TCRdb lists only in-frame clones, some missing. The sample yields under 350,000 clones, roughly 85% seen once. A note on this clone: Other DNA sequences in this specimen translate into the identical CDR3.

Germline V lookup: CDR1 SGHTA, CDR2 FQGTGA. V lost 5 bases to trimming and J lost 4 bases; unmatched junction nucleotides: 5. The CDR3 loop spans 14 amino acids. The chain links TRBV7-3 to TRBJ1-1, with 9 bases that match TRBD1. Sequencing was performed on peripheral blood. The TCR was taken from a human donor in a cohort sampled during active COVID-19. CDR3 coding DNA: TGTGCCAGCAGCCCGACAGGGGGAGGCACTGAAGCTTTCTTT. This encodes CASSPTGGGTEAFF.